This T cell receptor (beta chain) was sequenced during a study of shared T cell receptors in the human thymus. Method: immunoSEQ multiplex PCR; TCRdb's copy keeps in-frame clones and lacks some. The repertoire consists of approximately 730,000 clones, with 70% to 90% occurring once and the leading ten covering roughly 0.01%. V trimming: 0 bases; J trimming: 6 bases; junction bases outside the gene matches: 12. CDR3 length: 17 residues. Germline-derived CDR1 and CDR2 are MNHNS and SASEGT. The data also belong to a second study, concerning human thymus T cells.

This sequence was found in a girl in the first two years of life with a congenital heart defect. The V gene is TRBV6-1, the J gene TRBJ1-2, with 8 positions matching TRBD1. The sample taken for sequencing was thymocytes. DNA for the CDR3: TGTGCCAGCAGTGAAGCCCCCCCGGACAGGGTAACGGATGGCTACACCTTC. Translation gives CASSEAPPDRVTDGYTF.